This TCR beta chain was captured by sequencing in a study of cytomegalovirus exposure and HLA in healthy donors (dated by TCRdb to the late 2010s). Turning to the overall study: In an earlier analysis of about 560 of the donors, roughly 300 Gb of sequence data and 90 million to 130 million unique TCR beta sequences from about 179 million T cells were reported. An early release that covered several hundred HLA-typed donors contained around 300 gigabases of sequencing data and 85 million to 100 million unique TCR sequences. Of the approximately 400 genotyped donors, over 70% fell in the genetic ancestry cluster associated with self-reported Caucasian donors. The aim of the study was to test whether cataloging public T cell receptors could identify signatures of past pathogen exposure. The study used immunosequencing to profile the T cell repertoires of 600 to 850 subjects and linked those repertoires to cytomegalovirus serostatus. Besides the first cohort of around 700 subjects, a separate validation cohort made up of 95 to 150 different subjects was used. To predict cytomegalovirus infection status, the study combined high-throughput TCR immunosequencing, statistical association of individual TCRs with disease status, and machine learning. A later analysis re-analyzed previously published TCR beta repertoires from approximately 700 donors and added high-resolution HLA genotyping to study TCR occurrence patterns. The later analysis used no new phenotypic data to find candidate immune exposures, relying instead on TCR beta sequences and their occurrence across donors. To decide whether each TCR beta V gene segment behaved as functional or pseudogenic, an earlier analysis of 587 of the donors relied on high-throughput TCR beta sequencing. Alongside the repertoire data, information on donor age, sex, ethnicity and CMV serostatus was compiled. In a later genetic analysis, genome-wide SNP genotypes for about three fifths of the 666 donors were used, and that subset was treated as a discovery cohort. All discovery cohort repertoires had been generated on a single sequencing platform. Class I and class II HLA loci were covered by the typing at four-digit resolution. Typing coverage differed by locus: A, B, C, DRB1 and DQB1 were typed in roughly 629-630 donors, DQA1 in 500 to 550, DPA1 in 600 to 610, and DPB1 in about 450. Because of strong linkage in the cohort, five DR-DQ haplotypes were treated as single units for association and clustering. On average, roughly 240,000 unique TCR beta nucleotide sequences were sequenced per donor among some 430 genotyped donors of the cohort, with 15% to 20% of those sequences being non-productive.

A few counts support this clone. The target of this receptor is not known. No base quality information exists; no much larger clone differs at one position. Library prep was done by the immunoSEQ multiplex PCR assay. For the multiplex PCR, a mixture combining 60 forward primers for TCR Vbeta segments and 13 reverse primers for TCR Jbeta segments was used. The CDR3 region of rearranged TCR beta genes was amplified from genomic DNA with a multiplex PCR assay. The amplified TCR beta libraries were sequenced on the Illumina HiSeq System as 87-base-pair reads. As for the original processing: In a later analysis, roughly 80 million unique TCR beta chains were counted across the 500 to 850 repertoires, and about 9.9 million of these chains were shared by at least two donors. To remove PCR and sequencing errors, raw reads were error-corrected and collapsed into unique sequences using a nearest-neighbor algorithm that merged closely related sequences. Alignment of CDR3 sequences to IMGT reference sequences was used to assign V, D and J gene segments. For a sequence to be retained, a match of at least six nucleotides to both a V gene segment and a J gene segment was required. Rearrangements were called productive when the CDR3 lacked stop codons and stayed in frame with V and J; all others were non-productive. CDR3 was defined according to IMGT convention as the region running from the second conserved V-encoded cysteine to the conserved J-encoded phenylalanine. In an earlier analysis of around 640 of the donors, sequences lacking an unambiguous match to a single V gene segment were excluded. An earlier analysis of a few hundred of the donors called V segments functional above 56.7% productive rearrangements and segregating when the between-donor standard deviation exceeded 5%. A statistical classification framework was built for diagnosing cytomegalovirus status from the catalog of TCR beta chain sequences. In a later analysis, V and J genes were assigned by comparing TCR nucleotide sequences against IMGT/GENE-DB human TR gene sequences. Using the TCRdist pipeline, a later analysis assigned CDR3 sequences along with most-parsimonious VDJ recombination scenarios. A later analysis defined each TCR beta chain by its CDR3 amino acid sequence plus V-gene family, and excluded reads lacking a unique V-gene family. A later analysis removed roughly 590 highly shared, low-generation-probability nucleotide sequences to deal with suspected cross-contamination and a sequencing artifact. In a later analysis, a clonal expansion index was calculated for each public chain from normalized within-repertoire ranks of inferred template counts. Generation probabilities in a later analysis came from a VDJ recombination model fitted to out-of-frame rearrangements, and those results were checked against IGoR. A later analysis scored TCR-TCR, TCR-HLA and TCR-CMV co-occurrence with hypergeometric tests, applying a repertoire-size bias correction to TCR pairs. In a later analysis, false discovery rates were estimated by permuting HLA or CMV assignments 20 times. In a later analysis, co-occurring TCRs were grouped using DBSCAN, with TCRdist sequence similarity added in when clustering inside HLA-allele-positive subsets. For co-occurrence clustering, repertoires with fewer than 30,000 or more than 120,000 public chains were excluded, along with four to six repertoires with anomalous nucleotide sharing. Sourced from immuneACCESS, this table was stored by TCRdb with only in-frame sequences that have V and J called. A share of the clones is absent; for the studies checked, an unresolved V gene accounts for under half, and the remainder has no known explanation. V and J calls and clone size follow that table, whereas D and trimming were derived from the DNA. Within this sample are 90,000 to 100,000 clones, with around 68% of them counted one time only. Jointly, the top ten make up 1.2% of the sample.

The germline V gene gives CDR1 as SQVTM and CDR2 as ANQGSEA. From cysteine to phenylalanine, the CDR3 is 12 amino acids long. Only the CDR3 region is kept as DNA, spanning 36 bases read in frame from base 1. V is reduced by 4 bases and J by 1 base, leaving a spacing of 8 bases between them. General conclusions and limits of the study: Across donors, most TCR sequences were observed very rarely, whereas some public TCRs were present in many individuals. Compared with equally common non-associated chains, HLA-associated TCR beta chains in a later analysis were more clonally expanded and had lower generation probabilities. The sequencing pipeline was judged likely to have produced a cluster of highly shared sequence variants as a technical artifact. A later genetic analysis associated a missense DCLRE1C variant with V-gene and J-gene trimming of TCR beta chains, and an independent cohort replicated the association. Immune exposure information for the cohort was limited to CMV serostatus. Because HLA typing was unavailable for some donors at each locus, only the typed subset was used in association tests. A later analysis found that TCR association rates varied across HLA loci, with DRB1 alleles showing the most associated TCRs and HLA-C alleles the fewest. In both the original and validation cohorts, the classifier was reported to diagnose cytomegalovirus status with high specificity and sensitivity. Roughly uniform sequencing depth across donors was assumed in presence/absence analyses, although this assumption may not hold. Most CMV-associated TCR beta chains appeared to be HLA-restricted in a later analysis, and the HLA associations seemed to be driven largely by CMV exposure. A further reported finding was that TCR beta sequences accurately predicted the HLA-A and HLA-B alleles for most subjects in the first cohort. Assigning TCR associations to individual alleles was difficult when HLA alleles, especially DR and DQ, strongly co-occurred. In this cohort, only TCR beta chains were sequenced, and detectable features were limited by the absence of alpha or paired-chain data. According to the authors, the approach could potentially be generalized to other disease states and immunological phenotypes. Linkage disequilibrium might explain the correlated functional status among segregating V segments, but an unknown experimental factor could not be excluded. In a later analysis, more than 15,000 TCR beta sequences were associated with specific HLA alleles at a false discovery rate of 0.05. A few of the identified cytomegalovirus-associated TCR beta chains were confirmed in vitro to be specific for cytomegalovirus antigens. In an earlier analysis of approximately 590 of the donors, most TCR beta V segments were observed in productive rearrangements about 87% or about 30% of the time, broadly matching IMGT annotations. A total of 150 or so TCR beta chains were listed by the study as associated with cytomegalovirus. Compared with the 666-donor mean, donors in an Asian-associated ancestry cluster had fewer N-insertions in productive TCRs, according to a later genetic analysis. Several of the top co-occurrence clusters appeared to be linked to parvovirus B19, influenza, CMV and Epstein-Barr virus, according to a later analysis. Because the 87-base-pair reads could not distinguish some IMGT-functional V segments, including TRBV6-2 and TRBV6-3, those segments were excluded. Over 15 rarely observed V segments, including chromosome 9 orphons, were excluded from the earlier analysis of approximately 500 of the donors because counts were too low.

In total, 500 to 700 healthy bone marrow donors made up the cohort. At the time of sampling, every cohort member was nominally healthy, though immune exposures that went unrecorded were likely present. The donor tested CMV seronegative and was one of the 352 seronegative cohort members. Every donor gave a peripheral blood sample, and the peripheral blood mononuclear cells from that sample were used for TCR beta sequencing. The Qiagen DNeasy Blood Extraction Kit was used to extract genomic DNA from the blood cell samples. The chain links TRBV29-1 with TRBJ2-7; too little of a D gene remains to name it. Specimen: PBMCs. This sequence was found in a female donor in good health and CMV-seronegative. The CDR3 amino acid sequence is: CSVGLLSYEQYF. Read as DNA, the sequence is TGCAGCGTTGGACTGTTATCCTACGAGCAGTACTTC.